This record covers a single T cell receptor beta chain. The entry originates in a study of siplizumab effects on memory and regulatory T cells. Generated by immunoSEQ multiplex PCR, the TCRdb table keeps only in-frame clones and is missing some. The sample includes over 60,000 clones, about 90% of them seen just once. The CDR3 has 15 residues. Between the trimmed V and J ends, which lost 3 bases and 3 bases, there was a span of 13 bases. CDR1 is MNHEY and CDR2 is SMNVEV in the germline V gene (reference sequence). The chain couples TRBV27 to TRBJ2-3, with a tentative D call TRBD2 (5 bases). The sequence came from a human donor in good health. The sequencing input was CD8+ T cells sorted from blood. This CDR3 reads CASSFSPSRTDTQYF. The CDR3, as DNA: TGTGCCAGCAGTTTCTCCCCTAGCAGGACAGATACGCAGTATTTT.